This TCR beta chain was retrieved from a study of blood T cell repertoires in COVID-19. Study as a whole: PBMCs, B-cell-depleted T cells, or T cells provided the cDNA or gDNA that made up the material.

Method: immunoSEQ multiplex PCR; TCRdb's copy keeps in-frame clones and lacks some. The sample yields around 71,000 clones, about 76% seen once. The TCR sequence derives from an elderly woman with active or convalescent COVID-19. The specimen sequenced was peripheral blood.

CDR3 residues: CASSLQDRWGSNEQFF. CDR3 bases: TGTGCCAGCAGTTTACAGGACAGGTGGGGGTCCAATGAGCAGTTCTTC. This chain links TRBV27 with TRBJ2-1, with 7 bases identical to TRBD1. This CDR3 comprises 16 residues. V gave up 2 bases and J gave up 6 bases; unmatched junction bases: 10. The germline CDR1 and CDR2 sequences are MNHEY and SMNVEV (reference sequence).